The 10 T cell receptor beta chains presented below share a single source sample, sequenced in a study of blood T cell repertoires in COVID-19. TCRdb keeps only in-frame clones here, not all; method: immunoSEQ multiplex PCR. In the table there are about 150,000 clones, approximately 85% of which are singletons. The sequenced material came from peripheral blood. The receptor source for this set is a man aged 60-69 years with COVID-19, enrolled during active disease.

This clone was counted only a few times. The gene calls are TRBV4-3 and TRBJ2-7; 12 nucleotides agree with TRBD2. Germline V gene data show CDR1 as LGHNA and CDR2 as YSLEER. The CDR3 runs to 15 residues. The trim removed 5 bases at V and 3 bases at J, leaving 5 bases unmatched. CDR3 in DNA: TGCGCCAGCAGCAATGGACTAGCGGGATTCTACGAGCAGTACTTC. The encoded protein is CASSNGLAGFYEQYF.

The J gene is TRBJ2-7, the V gene TRBV11-2; 13 bases are a match to TRBD2. CDR1 is SGHAT and CDR2 is FQNNGV in the germline V gene. V was clipped by 5 bases and J by 11 bases; unmatched bases: 12. This CDR3 contains 15 residues. The CDR3 region is CASSPTRLAGGNEYF. CDR3 coding DNA: TGTGCCAGCAGCCCTACCAGACTAGCGGGAGGCAATGAGTACTTC. The whole variable domain, remainder taken from reference TRBV11-2 and TRBJ2-7, is EAGVAQSPRYKIIEKRQSVAFWCNPISGHATLYWYQQILGQGPKLLIQFQNNGVVDDSQLPKDRFSAERLKGVDSTLKIQPAKLEDSAVYLCASSPTRLAGGNEYFGPGTRLTVT.

The chain uses TRBV24-1 and TRBJ1-5; D is ambiguous. Trimming took 3 bases from V and 4 from J, leaving 9 bases between them. The V gene's germline CDR1 is KGHDR and CDR2 SFDVKD. This CDR3 contains 14 residues. In DNA form, the CDR3 reads TGTGCCACCAGTGATCTGTCAGAAAATCAGCCCCAGCATTTT. This encodes CATSDLSENQPQHF.

A few counts support this clone. The rearrangement joins TRBV24-1 to TRBJ1-2; unclear D gene. V was pared by 4 bases and J by 2 bases, with 10 bases between. The CDR3 is 14 residues long. The V gene's germline CDR1 is KGHDR and CDR2 SFDVKD. As DNA, the CDR3 is TGTGCCACCAGTGACAGACAAGAAAACTATGGCTACACCTTC. As protein: CATSDRQENYGYTF.

The rearrangement links TRBV7-6 to TRBJ2-1; tentative D call: TRBD2 (5 bases). The ends were cut back, 5 bases at V and 9 bases at J, with 20 bases in the middle. Germline V CDR1 and CDR2: SGHVS, FNYEAQ. The CDR3 spans 15 residues. In DNA, the CDR3 is TGTGCCAGCAGCCCACGGACGAGGGCCCAAGGTGAGCAGTTCTTC. This translates into CASSPRTRAQGEQFF.

The chain combines TRBV4-2 with TRBJ2-7, with TRBD2 identical over 7 bases. J lost 3 bases, V lost 0 bases, and 11 bases had no gene match. Germline V gene data show CDR1 as LGHNA and CDR2 as YNFKEQ. This CDR3 contains 17 residues. The CDR3 DNA reads TGTGCCAGCAGCCAAGATCGCGGAGGGAGGGCTAACTACGAGCAGTACTTC. Translated, it gives CASSQDRGGRANYEQYF.

The chain has TRBV18 and TRBJ1-6, with no clear D. V was shortened by 5 bases and J by 5 bases, with 13 bases between the two germline ends. Germline assignment: CDR1 KGHSH and CDR2 LQKENI. CDR3 size: 15 residues. The CDR3 sequence is CASSGRGTDNSPLHF. The CDR3 DNA sequence: TGTGCCAGCTCAGGCAGAGGTACCGATAATTCACCCCTCCACTTT.

The chain carries TRBV9 and TRBJ2-2, with 12 bases matching TRBD2. The ends lost 0 bases at V and 2 bases at J; junction bases unmatched: 8. In germline, CDR1 is SGDLS, CDR2 YYNGEE. The CDR3 extends over 19 amino acids. This CDR3 is CASSVGPGLAGPNTGELFF. In nucleotides, the CDR3 is TGTGCCAGCAGCGTAGGACCGGGACTAGCGGGCCCTAACACCGGGGAGCTGTTTTTT.

This clone is a singleton in its sample. The V and J genes are TRBV4-3 and TRBJ1-4; TRBD1 agrees at 9 bases. V lost 2 bases to trimming and J lost 7 bases; unmatched junction nucleotides: 5. Germline V gene sequence: CDR1 LGHNA, CDR2 YSLEER. The CDR3 spans 15 residues. For the CDR3, the DNA is TGCGCCAGCAGCCAACAGACAGGGGGACGTGAAAAACTGTTTTTT. Amino acid sequence: CASSQQTGGREKLFF.

This clone was seen only a few times. The V and J genes are TRBV5-5 and TRBJ1-2, with D hard to call. Trimming removed 2 bases at V and 1 base at J, with 6 bases between. Germline lookup yields CDR1 SGHKS and CDR2 YYEKEE (reference sequence). This CDR3 contains 13 residues. Written as DNA, the CDR3 is TGTGCCAGCAGCTTTACAGATAACTATGGCTACACCTTC. Translating it yields CASSFTDNYGYTF.